The following is a TCR beta chain sequence with its context. What it recognizes is unknown. The data belong to a study of cytotoxic CD8 clonotypes in ibrutinib-treated CLL. Across the study: Response was recorded as partial in some 24 patients and complete in 2; at median about 64 months, roughly 14 remained remitted and roughly 12 had progressed. Points from the study as a whole: Baseline clonality was higher than in age-matched healthy donors and moved in step with circulating CD8+ T-cell counts. At ibrutinib response, clonality increased, and at progression it declined back toward baseline.

The planned depth of sequencing spanned 1 in 200,000 to 1 in 1 million T cells. TCRdb's copy holds only in-frame clones and misses some; the assay was immunoSEQ multiplex PCR. The sample holds roughly 200,000 clones; approximately 72% are singletons and the top ten take 13%. CDR3 length: 15 residues. Germline-derived CDR1 and CDR2 are SGHRS and YFSETQ. Trimming pared 5 bases from V and 4 bases from J, leaving 18 bases between. The clonotype was recovered from a human donor with chronic lymphocytic leukemia. The rearrangement uses TRBV5-1 and TRBJ2-5; D call uncertain. Source: PBMCs, taken after 24 months of ibrutinib treatment. The CDR3 spells CASSPTYQPPETQYF. The CDR3 coding sequence is TGCGCCAGCAGTCCGACGTACCAACCCCCAGAGACCCAGTACTTC.